One T cell receptor beta chain is described in this entry. What it recognizes is unknown. This sample is drawn from a study of shared clonotypes between healthy human individuals. Overall study context: Used for every donor were three CD4 naive, three CD4 memory, two CD8 naive and one CD8 memory plate. Study results and caveats: Among donors, clonotype sharing was expected to be affected by sequencing depth.

CDR3 length: 15 residues. Trimming cost V 5 bases and J 0 bases; bases outside gene matches: 8. Germline V gives CDR1 SQVTM, CDR2 ANQGSEA. Naive CD8 populations comprised CD45RO-negative cells positively selected for CCR7, excluding terminally differentiated effector memory CD45RA+ cells. Measured with immunoSEQ multiplex PCR; TCRdb has only the in-frame clones, and not every one. The data show over 2,000,000 clones, around 95% seen once. Source material: naive CD8+ T cells from PBMCs. This chain connects TRBV29-1 to TRBJ2-7, with 9 bases identical to TRBD1. The source is a man younger than 35 in good health. Some clones in this sample may be carry-over from other donors' samples. Here the CDR3 DNA reads TGCAGCGTTAGGCTCCGGGACAGGGTCTCCTACGAGCAGTACTTC. It yields the protein CSVRLRDRVSYEQYF.